This entry describes one TCR beta chain. Its matching antigen is unknown. These data originate in a study of OX40 agonist ivuxolimab in advanced cancers. Study-level points and caveats: More expanded clones were seen, on average, in CD8+ T cells than in CD4+. Both blood CD4+ and CD8+ T cells showed clonal growth by week 6 at 0.1 to 3.0 mg/kg.

Repertoires were generated with immunoSEQ multiplex PCR, while TCRdb's copy carries only in-frame clones and drops some. The sample shows more than 75,000 clones, more than 85% of them seen only once. The CDR3 totals 14 residues. Germline V gene sequence: CDR1 KGHSH, CDR2 LQKENI. V lost 3 bases and J lost 1, with 4 bases in between. This chain links TRBV18 with TRBJ1-6; no firm D call. This TCR was recovered from an adult with an advanced solid tumor such as melanoma, head and neck, liver or kidney cancer. The sequences come from CD4+ or CD8+ T cells sorted from blood, collected in a trial of the OX40 agonist ivuxolimab. CDR3 in amino acids: CASSPESYNSPLHF. CDR3 bases: TGTGCCAGCTCACCCGAGTCCTATAATTCACCCCTCCACTTT.